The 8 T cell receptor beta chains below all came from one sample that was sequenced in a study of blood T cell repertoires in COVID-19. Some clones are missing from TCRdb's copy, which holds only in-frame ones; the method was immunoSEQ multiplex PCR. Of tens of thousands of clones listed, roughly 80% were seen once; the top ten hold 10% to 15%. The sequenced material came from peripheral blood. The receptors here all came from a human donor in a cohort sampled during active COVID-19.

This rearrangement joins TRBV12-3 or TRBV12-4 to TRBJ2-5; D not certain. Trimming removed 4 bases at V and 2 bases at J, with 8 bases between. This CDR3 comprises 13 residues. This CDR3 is CASSSPYQETQYF. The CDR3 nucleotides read TGTGCCAGCAGTTCCCCGTATCAAGAGACCCAGTACTTC.

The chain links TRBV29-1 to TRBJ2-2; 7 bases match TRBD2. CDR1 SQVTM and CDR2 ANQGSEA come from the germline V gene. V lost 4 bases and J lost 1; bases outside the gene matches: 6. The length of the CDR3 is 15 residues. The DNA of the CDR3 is TGCAGCGTTGGGCTGCGGGAGTGGAACACCGGGGAGCTGTTTTTT. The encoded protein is CSVGLREWNTGELFF.

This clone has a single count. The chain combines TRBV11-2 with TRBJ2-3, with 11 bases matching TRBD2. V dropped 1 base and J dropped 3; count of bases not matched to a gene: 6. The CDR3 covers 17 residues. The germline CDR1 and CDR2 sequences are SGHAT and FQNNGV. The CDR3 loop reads CASSLGLAGGLTDTQYF. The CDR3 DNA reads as TGTGCCAGCAGCTTAGGGTTAGCGGGGGGGTTGACAGATACGCAGTATTTT.

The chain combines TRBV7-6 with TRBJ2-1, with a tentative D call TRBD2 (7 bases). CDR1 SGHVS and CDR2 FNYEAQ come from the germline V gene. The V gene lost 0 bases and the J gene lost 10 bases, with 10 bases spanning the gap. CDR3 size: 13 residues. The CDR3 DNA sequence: TGTGCCAGCAGCTTAGCGCGGGGGCAAGAGCAGTTCTTC. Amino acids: CASSLARGQEQFF.

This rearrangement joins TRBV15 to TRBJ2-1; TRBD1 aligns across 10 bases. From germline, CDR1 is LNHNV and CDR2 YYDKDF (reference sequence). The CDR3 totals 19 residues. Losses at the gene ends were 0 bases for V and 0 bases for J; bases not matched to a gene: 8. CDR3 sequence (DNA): TGTGCCACCAGCAGAGATAATCTGGACAGGGGGAGCTCCTACAATGAGCAGTTCTTC. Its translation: CATSRDNLDRGSSYNEQFF.

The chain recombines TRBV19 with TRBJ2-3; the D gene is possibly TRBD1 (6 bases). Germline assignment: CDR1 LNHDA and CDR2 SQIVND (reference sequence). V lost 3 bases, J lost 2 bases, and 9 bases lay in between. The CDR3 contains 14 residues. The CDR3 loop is CASSMGQFTDTQYF. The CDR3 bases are TGTGCCAGTAGTATGGGACAATTCACAGATACGCAGTATTTT.

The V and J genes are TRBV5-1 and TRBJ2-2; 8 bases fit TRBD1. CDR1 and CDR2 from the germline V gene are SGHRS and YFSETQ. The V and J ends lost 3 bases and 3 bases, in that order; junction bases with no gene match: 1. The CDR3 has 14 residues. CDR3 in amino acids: CASSSTGDTGELFF. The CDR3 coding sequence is TGCGCCAGCAGCTCGACAGGGGACACCGGGGAGCTGTTTTTT.

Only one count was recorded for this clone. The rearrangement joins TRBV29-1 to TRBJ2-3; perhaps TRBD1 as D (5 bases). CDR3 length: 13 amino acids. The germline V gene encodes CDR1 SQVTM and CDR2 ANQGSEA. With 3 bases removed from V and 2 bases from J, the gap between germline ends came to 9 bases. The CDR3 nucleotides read TGCAGCGTTGAGACAGTAAACACAGATACGCAGTATTTT. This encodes CSVETVNTDTQYF.